These T cell receptor beta chains were read from a single sample in a study of shared clonotypes between healthy human individuals. The method was immunoSEQ multiplex PCR; TCRdb's version includes in-frame clones alone and lacks a portion of them. This table holds about 2.4 million clones, roughly 93% found once. Material: naive CD4+ T cells from PBMCs. The receptors here all came from a man aged 18 to 29 in good health. Some clones in this sample may be carry-over from other donors' samples. Both conserved end residues are part of each CDR3. A D gene is named only where the DNA matches it firmly. A row's size may be missing; if present it is once, few, many or a size class.

v_gene	j_gene	d_gene	abundance	CDR3aa	CDR3nt
TRBV12-1	TRBJ2-3	NA	NA	CASSFARAGSTDTQYF	TGTGCCAGCAGCTTTGCCAGGGCGGGATCGACAGATACGCAGTATTTT
TRBV7-3	TRBJ1-1	NA	NA	CASSSGGNTEAFF	TGTGCCAGCAGCTCCGGGGGTAACACTGAAGCTTTCTTT
TRBV4-1	TRBJ2-7	TRBD2	NA	CASSQLGLPWEQYF	TGCGCCAGCAGCCAATTGGGACTACCCTGGGAGCAGTACTTC
TRBV11-2	TRBJ1-2	TRBD1	NA	CASSPGTGGNYGYTF	TGTGCCAGCAGCCCGGGGACAGGGGGCAACTATGGCTACACCTTC
TRBV30	TRBJ2-3	NA	NA	CAWTMIGGHTDTQYF	TGTGCCTGGACAATGATAGGGGGTCACACAGATACGCAGTATTTT
TRBV9	TRBJ2-2	NA	NA	CASTDFHANTGELFF	TGTGCCAGCACGGACTTCCACGCGAACACCGGGGAGCTGTTTTTT
TRBV7-9	TRBJ1-4	NA	NA	CASSLGQFGHLEKLFF	TGTGCCAGCAGCTTAGGGCAGTTCGGGCATTTGGAAAAACTGTTTTTT
TRBV7-2	TRBJ1-4	NA	NA	CASSLGTDEKLFF	TGTGCCAGCAGCTTGGGGACGGATGAAAAACTGTTTTTT
TRBV15	TRBJ1-4	TRBD1	NA	CATSNRDSGEKLFF	TGTGCCACCAGCAACCGGGACAGTGGAGAAAAACTGTTTTTT
TRBV18	TRBJ1-5	NA	once	CASSPPNSNSNQPQHF	TGTGCCAGCTCACCACCGAATAGCAATAGCAATCAGCCCCAGCATTTT
TRBV14	TRBJ2-7	NA	NA	CASSQDLGREQYF	TGTGCCAGCAGCCAAGATCTGGGACGGGAGCAGTACTTC
TRBV2	TRBJ2-5	NA	NA	CASRVYETQYF	TGTGCCAGCAGGGTTTATGAGACCCAGTACTTC
TRBV12-5	TRBJ2-5	NA	NA	CASGPGDKETQYF	TGTGCTAGTGGTCCCGGGGACAAAGAGACCCAGTACTTC
TRBV6-5	TRBJ2-1	TRBD1	NA	CASSYFGQGISEQFF	TGTGCCAGCAGTTACTTCGGACAGGGGATAAGTGAGCAGTTCTTC
TRBV28	TRBJ2-3	NA	NA	CASNSYSTLTHTDTQYF	TGTGCCAGCAATTCCTATTCTACCCTGACCCACACAGATACGCAGTATTTT
TRBV2	TRBJ2-7	NA	NA	CASRGGRYHEQYF	TGTGCCAGCAGGGGGGGCCGCTACCACGAGCAGTACTTC
TRBV19	TRBJ1-1	NA	NA	CASTLQGSTEAFF	TGTGCCAGTACCCTACAGGGAAGCACTGAAGCTTTCTTT
TRBV7-9	TRBJ1-2	NA	NA	CASSFSGARGGYTF	TGTGCCAGCAGCTTTTCAGGGGCACGGGGCGGCTACACCTTC
TRBV19	TRBJ2-1	TRBD2	NA	CASSYSGRSYNEQFF	TGTGCCAGTAGTTATAGCGGGAGATCATACAATGAGCAGTTCTTC
TRBV4-3	TRBJ2-3	TRBD1	NA	CASSPDRGSTDTQYF	TGCGCCAGCAGCCCCGACAGGGGTAGCACAGATACGCAGTATTTT
TRBV28	TRBJ1-5	NA	NA	CASSFQAAYSNQPQHF	TGTGCCAGCAGTTTTCAGGCAGCTTATAGCAATCAGCCCCAGCATTTT
TRBV7-2	TRBJ1-4	NA	NA	CASSLFFGLQGEKLFF	TGTGCCAGCAGCTTATTCTTCGGTCTCCAGGGTGAAAAACTGTTTTTT
TRBV19	TRBJ1-2	NA	few	CASSMTGQGYTF	TGTGCCAGTAGTATGACGGGGCAGGGCTACACCTTC
TRBV5-1	TRBJ2-5	NA	NA	CASSFGRGLETQYF	TGCGCCAGCAGCTTTGGCAGGGGACTGGAGACCCAGTACTTC
TRBV5-1	TRBJ2-5	TRBD2	NA	CASSLRGTSWQETQYF	TGCGCCAGCAGCTTGCGAGGGACTAGTTGGCAAGAGACCCAGTACTTC
TRBV6-5	TRBJ2-5	TRBD2	NA	CASSPGTSGRVTQYF	TGTGCCAGCAGCCCGGGGACTAGCGGGAGAGTGACCCAGTACTTC
TRBV6-6	TRBJ2-7	TRBD1	NA	CASSSTGERNDEQYF	TGTGCCAGCAGTTCGACAGGGGAAAGGAATGACGAGCAGTACTTC
TRBV28	TRBJ1-1	NA	NA	CASSRTGWGDTEAFF	TGTGCCAGCAGTCGCACGGGGTGGGGGGACACTGAAGCTTTCTTT
TRBV9	TRBJ1-1	NA	few	CASSYLGSMNTEAFF	TGTGCCAGCAGCTACCTGGGCAGCATGAACACTGAAGCTTTCTTT
TRBV28	TRBJ1-2	TRBD1	NA	CASSLAKGQGYGYTF	TGTGCCAGCAGTTTGGCCAAGGGACAGGGCTATGGCTACACCTTC
TRBV5-1	TRBJ1-5	NA	NA	CASSLQGPQPQHF	TGCGCCAGCAGCTTACAGGGCCCTCAGCCCCAGCATTTT
TRBV18	TRBJ2-7	TRBD2	NA	CASSPSAGVYEQYF	TGTGCCAGCTCACCTTCAGCGGGAGTCTACGAGCAGTACTTC
TRBV28	TRBJ1-1	TRBD1	NA	CASRTPPDRGASAFF	TGTGCCAGCAGAACCCCCCCGGACAGGGGGGCGAGTGCTTTCTTT
TRBV4-3	TRBJ2-4	NA	once	CASSQGASIQYF	TGCGCCAGCAGCCAAGGGGCGAGCATTCAGTACTTC
TRBV27	TRBJ2-7	TRBD2	NA	CASRVTTGGKTYEQYF	TGTGCCAGCAGGGTCACGACGGGGGGGAAAACCTACGAGCAGTACTTC
TRBV29-1	TRBJ2-7	TRBD1	NA	CSASGTGVYEQYF	TGCAGCGCATCCGGGACAGGCGTTTACGAGCAGTACTTC
TRBV30	TRBJ1-4	TRBD1	NA	CAWGTGVDEKLFF	TGTGCCTGGGGAACAGGGGTTGATGAAAAACTGTTTTTT
TRBV12-2	TRBJ1-1	NA	NA	CASRPHRPEAFF	TGTGCAAGTCGCCCCCATCGCCCTGAAGCTTTCTTT
TRBV2	TRBJ1-2	TRBD1	NA	CASSQGRDRRHYGYTF	TGTGCCAGCAGCCAAGGACGGGACAGGAGACACTATGGCTACACCTTC
TRBV20-1	TRBJ2-5	NA	NA	CSASLGETQYF	TGCAGTGCTAGTTTGGGGGAGACCCAGTACTTC
TRBV7-9	TRBJ2-1	TRBD2	NA	CASSLGSGSLDEQFF	TGTGCCAGCAGCTTAGGTAGCGGGAGTCTCGATGAGCAGTTCTTC
TRBV5-6	TRBJ2-3	TRBD2	NA	CASSWIAGGSTDTQYF	TGTGCCAGCAGCTGGATAGCGGGAGGGAGCACAGATACGCAGTATTTT
TRBV25-1	TRBJ2-7	NA	NA	CASSDPNRYEQYF	TGTGCCAGCAGTGACCCAAACAGATACGAGCAGTACTTC
TRBV5-6	TRBJ1-5	NA	NA	CASSSAGAGQPQHF	TGTGCCAGCAGTTCGGCGGGGGCGGGTCAGCCCCAGCATTTT
TRBV5-1	TRBJ2-1	TRBD2	NA	CASRRRLAGGPQVNEQFF	TGCGCCAGCAGGAGACGACTAGCGGGAGGCCCCCAAGTAAATGAGCAGTTCTTC
TRBV2	TRBJ2-7	TRBD2	NA	CASSEITWGTSGTYFLSYEQYF	TGTGCCAGCAGTGAAATCACTTGGGGGACTAGCGGGACCTACTTCCTCTCCTACGAGCAGTACTTC
TRBV5-1	TRBJ2-5	NA	NA	CASSFAPAETQYF	TGCGCCAGCAGCTTCGCCCCGGCGGAGACCCAGTACTTC
TRBV6-6	TRBJ2-3	TRBD1	NA	CASSYGGQGYTDTQYF	TGTGCCAGCAGTTATGGCGGACAGGGATACACAGATACGCAGTATTTT
TRBV19	TRBJ2-7	NA	once	CASSQEDGSYEQYF	TGTGCCAGTAGTCAGGAGGACGGCTCCTACGAGCAGTACTTC
TRBV11-3	TRBJ2-7	TRBD1	NA	CASSPGQGREQYF	TGTGCCAGCAGTCCAGGACAGGGCCGGGAGCAGTACTTC
TRBV6-5	TRBJ2-1	NA	NA	CASSYSNRVGEQFF	TGTGCCAGCAGTTACTCGAACAGGGTGGGTGAGCAGTTCTTC
TRBV7-3	TRBJ2-3	TRBD2	NA	CASSSTKRTSRDSTDTQYF	TGTGCCAGCAGCTCCACTAAACGGACTAGCCGAGATTCCACAGATACGCAGTATTTT
TRBV28	TRBJ2-7	NA	NA	CASSLAGHSYEQYF	TGTGCCAGCAGTTTGGCGGGACACTCCTACGAGCAGTACTTC
TRBV30	TRBJ2-6	NA	NA	CARTPPGLSGANVLTF	TGTGCCAGGACACCCCCCGGGCTCTCTGGGGCCAACGTCCTGACTTTC
TRBV5-1	TRBJ2-5	TRBD1	NA	CASSQRQGSVETQYF	TGCGCCAGCAGCCAACGACAGGGGTCGGTTGAGACCCAGTACTTC
TRBV29-1	TRBJ2-3	NA	NA	CSVGRTGSDTQYF	TGCAGCGTTGGGAGAACAGGGTCGGATACGCAGTATTTT
TRBV2	TRBJ2-2	NA	NA	CASSERGAGGELFF	TGTGCCAGCAGTGAAAGGGGGGCTGGTGGGGAGCTGTTTTTT
TRBV7-3	TRBJ2-1	NA	once	CASSPGRFRSHEQFF	TGTGCCAGCAGCCCGGGACGCTTTCGCTCCCATGAGCAGTTCTTC
TRBV27	TRBJ2-7	TRBD1	NA	CASRRHTGGASYEQYF	TGTGCCAGCAGACGTCACACAGGGGGAGCTTCCTACGAGCAGTACTTC
TRBV5-1	TRBJ2-3	TRBD1	once	CASSLARQGQDTQYF	TGCGCCAGCAGCTTGGCCCGACAGGGTCAGGATACGCAGTATTTT